This T cell receptor beta chain was identified in a study of blood T cell repertoires in COVID-19. Study-level background: PBMCs, B-cell-depleted T cells, or T cells provided the cDNA or gDNA that made up the material.

Sequenced by immunoSEQ multiplex PCR; TCRdb stores in-frame clones only, minus some. The table includes about 220,000 clones, approximately 80% detected once. The CDR3 consists of 16 residues. Germline CDR1 is MGHRA and CDR2 is YSYEKL. V was trimmed by 2 bases and J by 0 bases, leaving 8 bases between them. Cohort placement rested on clinical history that participants reported themselves. This TCR derives from a woman aged 55-70 years who had recovered from COVID-19. Material: PBMCs or T cells enriched from blood (not recorded which). J is TRBJ2-6 and V is TRBV4-1; TRBD2 is a possible D gene (5 bases). DNA for the CDR3: TGCGCCAGCAGCCAATGGGAGCGCTCTGGGGCCAACGTCCTGACTTTC. Its protein is CASSQWERSGANVLTF.